The present TCR beta chain was sequenced within a study of blood T cell repertoires in COVID-19. Study-wide background: From the United States, Italy and Spain came samples of acute and convalescent COVID-19. Sample material is recorded as cDNA or gDNA derived from T cells, B-cell-depleted T cells, or PBMCs.

The protocol was immunoSEQ multiplex PCR, while the TCRdb copy is restricted to in-frame clones and leaves out a portion. The table records approximately 270,000 clones, 70% to 90% of them present only once. CDR3 size: 15 residues. The germline V gene has CDR1 SNHLY and CDR2 FYNNEI. Trimming took off 5 bases at V and 3 bases at J, with 17 bases between the two ends. Sequencing used peripheral blood. The source is a woman aged 70-85 years with acute or convalescent COVID-19. The genes are TRBV2 and TRBJ2-7; a weak D match, TRBD1 (6 bases). CDR3 residues: CASSRYLGQYYEQYF. CDR3 nucleotides: TGTGCCAGCAGTCGATATTTGGGACAATACTACGAGCAGTACTTC.